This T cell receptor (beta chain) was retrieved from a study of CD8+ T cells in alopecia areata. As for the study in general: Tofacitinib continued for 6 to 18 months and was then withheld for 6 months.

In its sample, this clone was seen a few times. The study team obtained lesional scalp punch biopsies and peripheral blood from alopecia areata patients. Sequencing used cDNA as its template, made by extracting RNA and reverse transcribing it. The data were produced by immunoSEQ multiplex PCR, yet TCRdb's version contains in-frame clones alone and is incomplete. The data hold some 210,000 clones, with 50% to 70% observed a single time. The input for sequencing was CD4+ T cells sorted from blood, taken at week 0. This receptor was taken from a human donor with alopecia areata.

Here the CDR3 DNA reads TGCAGCGGGAGGGACACCACTAGCACAGATACGCAGTATTTT. Its translation is CSGRDTTSTDTQYF. The chain joins TRBV29-1 to TRBJ2-3; D may match TRBD1 or TRBD2 (6 bases each). V was cut by 7 bases and J by 0 bases, with 14 bases left in between. CDR1 and CDR2 (germline): SQVTM, ANQGSEA. There are 14 residues in the CDR3.